This T cell receptor beta chain was sequenced in a study of cytomegalovirus exposure and HLA in healthy donors. Study-level results: An analysis that was carried out later associated 15,000 to 20,000 TCR beta sequences with HLA alleles at 0.05 false discovery rate.

Germline trimming cut 3 bases from V and 3 bases from J; bases unmatched to any gene: 6. Germline loops: CDR1 MNHNS, CDR2 SASEGT. The CDR3 contains 15 residues. With respect to this clone: Its antigen is as yet unknown.

The PCR had 60 Vbeta and 13 Jbeta primers. This table comes from immunoSEQ multiplex PCR, and its TCRdb copy is limited to in-frame clones, with some not included. This table has about 43,000 clones, under 60% appearing once. This receptor was obtained from a man in his sixties in good health and CMV-seronegative. The specimen was PBMCs. The rearrangement links TRBV6-1 to TRBJ2-7; TRBD1 matches 9 bases. In DNA, the CDR3 is TGTGCCAGCAGTGACCCCCGACAGGGGGGCTACGAGCAGTACTTC. This translates into CASSDPRQGGYEQYF.